The subject of this entry is one T cell receptor beta chain. The antigen is not known. These data are taken from a study of T cell responses to AZD1222 COVID-19 vaccine. The study, taken as a whole, reports: At 160-218 and 743-854, vaccine-associated CD4 TCRs were dominant, and they spanned spike. Sampling that yielded the repertoires occurred only after the peak T cell response. The study identified only six AZD1222 recipients as seropositive at baseline.

This CDR3 is 14 amino acids long. The trim removed 4 bases at V and 1 base at J, leaving 2 bases unmatched. Germline assignment: CDR1 LNHDA and CDR2 SQIVND (reference sequence). Assay used: immunoSEQ multiplex PCR; TCRdb lists only in-frame clones, some missing. The table has fewer than 70,000 clones, roughly 90% seen once; the top ten hold 4.9%. This specimen consisted of peripheral blood, obtained on day 0 of AZD1222 vaccination. The V gene is TRBV19, the J gene TRBJ1-2, with 8 bases identical to TRBD1. The receptor was isolated from an adult in good health. CDR3 bases: TGTGCCAGTAGTAGCGACAGGGGTAACTATGGCTACACCTTC. Translating it yields CASSSDRGNYGYTF.